One sample yielded the 22 T cell receptor beta chains listed below, sequenced in a study of shared clonotypes between healthy human individuals. Sequenced by immunoSEQ multiplex PCR; TCRdb stores in-frame clones only, minus some. The sample has 2 million to 2.5 million clones, 80% to 95% seen once. What was sequenced was naive CD4+ T cells from PBMCs. Specified subset: CD45RA+ positively selected. These receptors all stem from a man between 18 and 35 years old in good health. Some clones in this sample may be carry-over from other donors' samples.

The chain joins TRBV7-8 to TRBJ2-5, with D tentatively TRBD1 (6 bases). The germline gives CDR1 SGHVS, CDR2 FQNEAQ. V was shortened by 7 bases and J by 2 bases, with 14 bases between the two germline ends. CDR3 length: 14 residues. Written as DNA, the CDR3 is TGTGCCAGCACCCTCCCAGGGGCGCAAGAGACCCAGTACTTC. It translates to CASTLPGAQETQYF.

The sample holds one count of this clone. J is TRBJ2-5 and V is TRBV10-3, with D uncertain. This CDR3 region has 14 residues. CDR1 is ENHRY and CDR2 is SYGVKD in the germline V gene. Trimming took 6 bases from V and 3 from J, leaving 14 bases between them. DNA for the CDR3: TGTGCCATCAGAGGAACCCCCCGGGAAGAGACCCAGTACTTC. Amino acids: CAIRGTPREETQYF.

V is TRBV19 and J is TRBJ2-1, with TRBD2 matching over 9 bases. The ends lost 6 bases at V and 8 bases at J; junction bases unmatched: 8. The germline V gene encodes CDR1 LNHDA and CDR2 SQIVND (reference sequence). The CDR3 is 14 amino acids. Here the CDR3 reads CASREAGGIDEQFF. The CDR3 DNA sequence: TGTGCCAGTAGGGAGGCGGGGGGGATCGATGAGCAGTTCTTC.

Only a few counts were recorded for this clone. This chain joins TRBV6-1 and TRBJ1-1; 7 bases map to TRBD1. The CDR3 contains 14 residues. The germline V gene has CDR1 MNHNS and CDR2 SASEGT. The V and J ends lost 1 base and 5 bases, in that order; junction bases with no gene match: 4. The CDR3 nucleotides are TGTGCCAGCAGTGAAGTGACAGGGAGGACTGAAGCTTTCTTT. It encodes CASSEVTGRTEAFF.

The chain uses TRBV2 and TRBJ2-7; D uncertain. This CDR3 is built from 13 residues. Germline-derived CDR1 and CDR2 are SNHLY and FYNNEI. The germline V and J ends were trimmed by 6 bases and 5 bases, with 14 bases remaining between them. This chain's CDR3 is CASSALPTDEQYF. The CDR3 DNA reads as TGTGCCAGCAGCGCCCTGCCTACAGACGAGCAGTACTTC.

The chain combines TRBV29-1 with TRBJ2-3; D might be TRBD2 (6 bases). The CDR3 contains 14 residues. The V end lost 4 bases, the J end lost 2 bases, and 13 bases lay between the germline ends. Germline CDR1 SQVTM, CDR2 ANQGSEA. The CDR3 nucleotides are TGCAGCGTTGGGGGTGCTAGCGACACAGATACGCAGTATTTT. This translates into CSVGGASDTDTQYF.

The V and J genes are TRBV6-1 and TRBJ1-1; TRBD1 might be the D (6 bases). Germline CDR1 MNHNS, CDR2 SASEGT. The CDR3 has 14 amino acids. V was cut by 6 bases and J by 1 base, with 12 bases left in between. The CDR3 spells CASRDSLKNTEAFF. In nucleotides, the CDR3 is TGTGCCAGCAGGGACAGTTTAAAGAACACTGAAGCTTTCTTT.

The chain employs TRBV9 and TRBJ1-5; D not certain. The ends were cut back, 4 bases at V and 7 bases at J, with 15 bases in the middle. Germline lookup yields CDR1 SGDLS and CDR2 YYNGEE. CDR3 size: 14 residues. The CDR3 bases are TGTGCCAGCAGCCCGGATCATACAAACCAGCCCCAGCATTTT. Translation: CASSPDHTNQPQHF.

The V gene is TRBV5-1, the J gene TRBJ2-7; no clear D gene. Germline values: CDR1 SGHRS, CDR2 YFSETQ. The CDR3 sequence is 13 residues long. V lost 6 bases and J lost 2, with 12 bases in between. The CDR3 protein is CASKATTTYEQYF. CDR3 nucleotide sequence: TGCGCCAGCAAGGCTACCACAACCTACGAGCAGTACTTC.

The CDR3 nucleotides are TGTGCCAGCAATAGAGGGGCGAGCACTGAAGCTTTCTTT. This gives the protein CASNRGASTEAFF. The J gene is TRBJ1-1, the V gene TRBV6-5, with D possibly being TRBD1 (5 bases). Germline V gives CDR1 MNHEY, CDR2 SVGAGI. V lost 7 bases and J lost 4, with 13 bases in between. The CDR3 sequence is 13 residues long.

J is TRBJ2-5 and V is TRBV29-1, with D perhaps matching TRBD1 (6 bases). The V and J ends lost 5 bases and 5 bases respectively, with 9 bases between them. There are 11 residues in the CDR3. Germline loops: CDR1 SQVTM, CDR2 ANQGSEA. This CDR3 is CSVWTEETQYF. The CDR3 coding sequence is TGCAGCGTTTGGACAGAGGAGACCCAGTACTTC.

This chain links TRBV6-5 with TRBJ2-1; tentatively, D is TRBD2 (5 bases). The CDR3 sequence is 14 residues long. From germline, CDR1 is MNHEY and CDR2 SVGAGI. The germline V and J ends were trimmed by 8 bases and 3 bases, with 14 bases remaining between them. CDR3 region: CASGELGIYNEQFF. The CDR3 nucleotides are TGTGCCAGCGGCGAACTAGGAATCTACAATGAGCAGTTCTTC.

The chain recombines TRBV5-1 with TRBJ2-3; D not certain. The CDR3 covers 15 residues. V was cut by 4 bases and J by 2 bases, with 14 bases left in between. Germline V gene lookup returns CDR1 SGHRS and CDR2 YFSETQ. The CDR3 DNA follows: TGCGCCAGCAGCGTGCCCCCTTACACCACAGATACGCAGTATTTT. Encoded protein: CASSVPPYTTDTQYF.

V and J are TRBV4-1 and TRBJ2-7, with 16 positions matching TRBD2. From germline, CDR1 is MGHRA and CDR2 YSYEKL. The V and J ends lost 4 bases and 5 bases, in that order; junction bases with no gene match: 11. The CDR3 totals 18 residues. In DNA, the CDR3 is TGCGCCAGCAGCCCCCAGGGACTAGCGGGAGGGCCATTCGACGAGCAGTACTTC. This translates into CASSPQGLAGGPFDEQYF.

The chain has TRBV7-9 and TRBJ2-7; D perhaps matches TRBD2 (6 bases). Looked up from germline, CDR1 is SEHNR and CDR2 is FQNEAQ (reference sequence). This CDR3 contains 11 residues. Trimming removed 8 bases from V and 5 bases from J, with 10 bases in between. The CDR3 region is CASGLANEQYF. CDR3 in DNA: TGTGCCAGCGGGCTAGCGAACGAGCAGTACTTC.

This rearrangement joins TRBV2 to TRBJ2-7; D call uncertain. The length of the CDR3 is 13 residues. Germline V gives CDR1 SNHLY, CDR2 FYNNEI. V lost 1 base and J lost 3, with 7 bases in between. CDR3 residues: CASSEGPNYEQYF. In nucleotides, the CDR3 is TGTGCCAGCAGTGAAGGTCCGAACTACGAGCAGTACTTC.

The gene calls are TRBV5-1 and TRBJ2-7; D is perhaps TRBD1 (7 bases). This CDR3 contains 16 residues. Trimming took off 0 bases at V and 3 bases at J, with 16 bases between the two ends. Per germline, CDR1 SGHRS and CDR2 YFSETQ. As DNA, the CDR3 is TGCGCCAGCAGCTTGGTCGAGTCAGGGGGGCTCTACGAGCAGTACTTC. Its protein is CASSLVESGGLYEQYF.

The chain has TRBV5-1 and TRBJ1-2; TRBD1 might be the D (6 bases). Germline V CDR1 and CDR2: SGHRS, YFSETQ. The CDR3 totals 16 residues. Trimming pared 0 bases from V and 8 bases from J, leaving 20 bases between. CDR3 residues: CASSLVGPRGGGGYTF. The CDR3, as DNA: TGCGCCAGCAGCTTGGTGGGCCCCAGGGGAGGAGGCGGCTACACCTTC.

This clone was counted a few times. This sample also contains other DNA sequences that code for the same CDR3. The chain combines TRBV6-5 with TRBJ1-2, with D possibly being TRBD1 (6 bases). V lost 2 bases and J 6 bases, leaving 13 bases between the germline ends. The CDR3 is 14 residues long. CDR1 and CDR2 from the germline V gene are MNHEY and SVGAGI. The CDR3 nucleotides are TGTGCCAGCAGTTACCTACGTCAGGGGAATGGCTACACCTTC. Residues: CASSYLRQGNGYTF.

V and J are TRBV28 and TRBJ1-1; D unresolved. The length of the CDR3 is 12 residues. CDR1 is MDHEN and CDR2 is SYDVKM in the germline V gene. Trimming stripped 8 bases from V and 1 base from J, with 8 bases between. The CDR3 here is CASFGRNTEAFF. In DNA form, the CDR3 reads TGTGCCAGCTTTGGACGGAACACTGAAGCTTTCTTT.

V and J are TRBV4-1 and TRBJ2-6, with 7 bases identical to TRBD2. CDR1 MGHRA and CDR2 YSYEKL come from the germline V gene. Germline trimming cut 8 bases from V and 3 bases from J; bases unmatched to any gene: 16. The CDR3 spans 18 residues. The DNA of the CDR3 is TGCGCCAGCGGGGAGGGCAGAACATTCGATTTTGGGGCCAACGTCCTGACTTTC. Amino acid sequence: CASGEGRTFDFGANVLTF.

The gene calls are TRBV7-3 and TRBJ2-3; 7 bases are a match to TRBD2. V shed 1 base and J 1 base; nucleotides not matched to a gene: 2. In germline, CDR1 is SGHTA, CDR2 FQGTGA. This CDR3 spans 15 amino acids. The CDR3 DNA reads TGTGCCAGCAGCTTAAATAGCGGGCGCACAGATACGCAGTATTTT. It yields the protein CASSLNSGRTDTQYF.